This TCR beta chain was captured by sequencing in a study of cytomegalovirus exposure and HLA in healthy donors. Study conclusions and caveats: The authors later found HLA-associated TCR beta chains more clonally expanded than equally common others.

About this clone itself: The antigen remains undetermined.

The PCR ran on 60 Vbeta and 13 Jbeta primers. The data were produced by immunoSEQ multiplex PCR, yet TCRdb's version contains in-frame clones alone and is incomplete. Of about 200,000 clones listed, more than 70% are singletons. The sequenced sample consisted of PBMCs. This clonotype was sampled from a man between 35 and 55 years old in good health and CMV-seropositive.

CDR3 DNA: TGTGCCAGCAGTGACTCGATAGGGGGTGGTGAAGCTTTCTTT. Translated: CASSDSIGGGEAFF. V usage is TRBV6-4 and J usage is TRBJ1-1; D might be TRBD1 (6 bases). CDR1 and CDR2 from the germline V gene are MRHNA and SNTAGT. With 0 bases removed from V and 7 bases from J, the gap between germline ends came to 12 bases. The CDR3 is 14 residues long.